Listed below are T cell receptor beta chains from one sample, sequenced in a study of identical twins. TCRdb reprocessed the 5' RACE reads with MiXCR, giving one entry per CDR3 protein. The sample shows some 760,000 distinct CDR3 sequences, roughly 20% of them seen only once. The data were also submitted as part of a second study, on T cells expressing NK-cell markers.

The material sequenced was PBMCs. These receptors were obtained from a woman under 30 in good health. The CDR3 runs from the conserved cysteine through the conserved F or W. The D gene is left open where the match is weak. A clone size is listed for some rows: how often the clone was seen (once, few, many), or a class if it is expanded.

D gene,J gene,V gene,clone size,CDR3 protein,CDR3 DNA
.,TRBJ2-5,TRBV9,.,CASSVDRAGQETQYF,TGTGCCAGCAGCGTAGATCGGGCAGGCCAAGAGACCCAGTACTTC
.,TRBJ1-1,TRBV20-1,.,CSARNGGARRNTEAFF,TGCAGTGCTAGGAATGGGGGGGCTAGAAGGAACACTGAAGCTTTCTTT
.,TRBJ2-6,TRBV11-2,few,CASSFTGTPGANVLTF,TGTGCCAGCAGCTTCACCGGGACTCCTGGGGCCAACGTCCTGACTTTC
.,TRBJ1-3,TRBV7-9,many,CASSLSSGNTIYF,TGTGCCAGCAGTTTAAGCTCTGGAAACACCATATATTTT
.,TRBJ2-5,TRBV20-1,once,CSAYDRGETQYF,TGCAGTGCGTACGACCGGGGGGAGACCCAGTACTTC
.,TRBJ1-1,TRBV10-3,.,CAITRTETNTEAFF,TGTGCCATCACCCGGACAGAGACGAACACTGAAGCTTTCTTT
TRBD2,TRBJ2-1,TRBV6-2/TRBV6-3,.,CASRSSGGQFF,TGTGCCAGCAGATCCTCGGGAGGGCAGTTCTTC
TRBD1,TRBJ2-3,TRBV10-3,.,CATSPGQSTDTQYF,TGTGCCACCTCCCCGGGACAGAGCACAGATACGCAGTATTTT
.,TRBJ1-4,TRBV10-3,.,CATKEDSANEKLFF,TGTGCCACCAAGGAGGACAGTGCTAATGAAAAACTGTTTTTT
.,TRBJ2-2,TRBV7-7,.,CASSNSGTGELFF,TGTGCCAGCAGCAATAGCGGCACCGGGGAGCTGTTTTTT
TRBD1,TRBJ2-2,TRBV5-5,.,CASSYTGTGTGELFF,TGTGCCAGCAGCTACACCGGGACAGGGACCGGGGAGCTGTTTTTT